Shown below are 30 T cell receptor beta chains from a single sample sequenced in a study of human T cells and chemical hapten exposure. Time point: patch test 2, 6 weeks after DPC sensitization. The treatment was: therapeutic diphenylcyclopropenone sensitization with weekly scalp DPC. TCRdb independently ran MiXCR on the RACE reads; one entry per CDR3 protein. The profile shows approximately 82,000 distinct CDR3 sequences, about 6.3% of them singletons. The sample was whole blood, taken in connection with sensitization to the hapten diphenylcyclopropenone (DPC). All receptors come from a woman between 25 and 40 years old with alopecia areata. Some clones in this sample may be carry-over from other donors' samples.

This clonotype has ten or more counts. V and J are TRBV18 and TRBJ2-1, with D unresolved. CDR3 length: 15 residues. V lost 0 bases, J lost 4 bases, and 10 bases lay in between. CDR1 and CDR2 (germline): KGHSH, LQKENI. CDR3 in amino acids: CASSPPNTLYNEQFF. DNA of the CDR3: TGTGCCAGCTCACCACCCAACACCCTTTACAATGAGCAGTTCTTC.

This clonotype was seen many times. This chain joins TRBV6-1 and TRBJ2-3; 7 nucleotides line up with TRBD2. CDR1 and CDR2 (germline): MNHNS, SASEGT. This CDR3 has 14 residues. The junction had 4 bases not matched to a gene; V was cut back by 5 bases and J by 2 bases. The CDR3 sequence: CASSSAGTTDTQYF. CDR3 bases: TGTGCCAGCAGTTCAGCGGGGACCACAGATACGCAGTATTTT.

This clonotype has more than one count but fewer than ten. The chain joins TRBV6-5 to TRBJ2-7; 7 bases match TRBD2. V shed 0 bases and J 2 bases; nucleotides not matched to a gene: 4. The V gene's germline CDR1 is MNHEY and CDR2 SVGAGI. The CDR3 spans 15 residues. The CDR3 sequence is CASSYSAGEAYEQYF. The CDR3 bases are TGTGCCAGCAGTTACTCGGCGGGGGAAGCCTACGAGCAGTACTTC.

This clonotype was counted at least ten times. The chain links TRBV28 to TRBJ2-3; 7 positions agree with TRBD1. V gave up 6 bases and J gave up 2 bases; unmatched junction bases: 5. The CDR3 sequence is 14 residues long. Germline V gene sequence: CDR1 MDHEN, CDR2 SYDVKM. Here the CDR3 reads CASSRDRLTDTQYF. The CDR3 bases are TGTGCCAGCAGCCGGGACAGACTCACAGATACGCAGTATTTT.

This clonotype came up many times. The chain carries TRBV10-2 and TRBJ2-3, with 11 bases lining up with TRBD2. J gave up 0 bases and V 2 bases, and 7 bases lay outside the gene matches. This CDR3 region has 18 residues. The germline V gene encodes CDR1 WSHSY and CDR2 SAAADI. CDR3 nucleotides: TGCGCCAGCAGTGAGGAGCCTAGCGGGGGGCGGAGCACAGATACGCAGTATTTT. Its translation is CASSEEPSGGRSTDTQYF.

This clonotype was observed at least ten times. This rearrangement joins TRBV7-9 to TRBJ2-3; 7 bases are shared with TRBD1. The J segment lost 5 bases and the V segment lost 5 bases, leaving 10 bases of the junction unmatched. Per germline, CDR1 SEHNR and CDR2 FQNEAQ (reference sequence). The CDR3 totals 15 residues. CDR3 sequence reads: CASSLDRVGKDTQYF. CDR3 nucleotide sequence: TGTGCCAGCAGCCTAGACAGGGTCGGGAAAGATACGCAGTATTTT.

This clonotype was observed at least ten times. The chain joins TRBV5-1 to TRBJ2-3; 9 bases are shared with TRBD2. Trimming took 1 base from V and 3 from J; bases not matched to a gene: 9. CDR1 and CDR2 from the germline V gene are SGHRS and YFSETQ. The length of the CDR3 is 17 residues. The CDR3 protein is CASSLSPGGGATDTQYF. The CDR3 DNA sequence: TGCGCCAGCAGCTTGAGTCCTGGCGGGGGGGCGACAGATACGCAGTATTTT.

This clonotype has at least ten counts. In DNA, the CDR3 is TGTGCCAGCAGCCAAACAGGGGGCTCTTTCTCTGAAGCTTTCTTT. It translates to CASSQTGGSFSEAFF. The V and J genes are TRBV7-9 and TRBJ1-1; 9 nucleotides align to TRBD1. This CDR3 has 15 amino acids. With V trimmed by 5 bases and J by 6 bases, 10 bases remained unmatched. CDR1 is SEHNR and CDR2 is FQNEAQ in the germline V gene (reference sequence).

V and J are TRBV20-1 and TRBJ1-1; possible D gene TRBD1, 5 bases. Germline assignment: CDR1 DFQATT and CDR2 SNEGSKA (reference sequence). The V end lost 7 bases, the J end lost 0 bases, and 9 bases lay between the germline ends. This CDR3 spans 12 amino acids. The DNA for the CDR3 is TGCAGTGTTTCGACAGTGAACACTGAAGCTTTCTTT. The encoded protein is CSVSTVNTEAFF.

This clonotype was picked up a small number of times. This chain connects TRBV5-1 to TRBJ2-3; 7 bases agree with TRBD1. This CDR3 contains 16 residues. Trimming took 5 bases from V and 0 from J; bases not matched to a gene: 9. Germline CDR1 is SGHRS and CDR2 is YFSETQ. CDR3: CASSSTGAFSTDTQYF. The DNA of the CDR3 is TGCGCCAGCAGTTCAACAGGGGCCTTTAGCACAGATACGCAGTATTTT.

The J gene is TRBJ2-1, the V gene TRBV10-2; 11 positions match TRBD1. Germline V CDR1 and CDR2: WSHSY, SAAADI. V lost 6 bases, J lost 0 bases, and 7 bases stayed unmatched. The CDR3 totals 17 residues. The chain's CDR3 is CASSSGTGGGSYNEQFF. CDR3 nucleotides: TGCGCCAGCAGCTCCGGGACAGGGGGGGGCTCCTACAATGAGCAGTTCTTC.

The chain carries TRBV6-5 and TRBJ2-5; 8 bases match TRBD1. J gave up 3 bases and V 4 bases, and 7 bases lay outside the gene matches. The V gene's germline CDR1 is MNHEY and CDR2 SVGAGI. This CDR3 has 15 amino acids. The CDR3 DNA sequence: TGTGCCAGCAGTTCTGAGGACAGGGTTAAAGAGACCCAGTACTTC. Translation gives CASSSEDRVKETQYF.

This clonotype was counted at least ten times. This CDR3 reads CASSTSTGWTEAFF. CDR3 sequence (DNA): TGTGCCAGTAGTACATCAACAGGGTGGACTGAAGCTTTCTTT. The chain couples TRBV19 to TRBJ1-1; D perhaps matches TRBD1 (6 bases). Trimming shortened V by 4 bases and J by 5 bases, and 14 bases separated the two germline ends. CDR3 length: 14 amino acids. Germline V gene sequence: CDR1 LNHDA, CDR2 SQIVND (reference sequence).

The table lists this clonotype with a few counts. V is TRBV10-3 and J is TRBJ2-3; maybe TRBD1 (6 bases). CDR1 ENHRY and CDR2 SYGVKD come from the germline V gene. CDR3 length equals 15 residues. The V end lost 4 bases, the J end lost 6 bases, and 17 bases lay between the germline ends. DNA for the CDR3: TGTGCCATCAGTGGCAGACAGGCTATAGGGGATACGCAGTATTTT. Translating gives CAISGRQAIGDTQYF.

This clonotype was seen repeatedly, ten times or more. The rearrangement links TRBV29-1 to TRBJ1-2; D gene uncertain. In germline, CDR1 is SQVTM, CDR2 ANQGSEA. V lost 3 bases, J lost 4 bases, and 18 bases lay in between. The CDR3 contains 15 residues. CDR3 in amino acids: CSVEVGGTETYGYTF. The CDR3 DNA sequence: TGCAGCGTTGAGGTGGGAGGAACCGAGACCTATGGCTACACCTTC.

This clonotype was found a few times. V is TRBV24-1 and J is TRBJ2-3; 10 bases map to TRBD1. Germline V gives CDR1 KGHDR, CDR2 SFDVKD. The CDR3 totals 16 residues. V trimming: 2 bases; J trimming: 4 bases; junction bases outside the gene matches: 5. CDR3 sequence: CATSDYRDRGSDTQYF. The CDR3 region has the DNA TGTGCCACCAGTGATTACCGGGACAGGGGCTCAGATACGCAGTATTTT.

In its sample, this clonotype was seen many times. The chain uses TRBV12-3 or TRBV12-4 and TRBJ2-3; D perhaps matches TRBD2 (5 bases). Trimming took off 5 bases at V and 8 bases at J, with 11 bases between the two ends. The CDR3 runs to 12 residues. In DNA form, the CDR3 reads TGTGCCAGCAGTCCCTCTGCGGGTACGCAGTATTTT. Its translation: CASSPSAGTQYF.

Concerning this clonotype itself: The junction does not match germline at one end; this may be a read error. The chain has TRBV19 and TRBJ2-4; no clear D. The CDR3 runs to 15 residues. The V gene's germline CDR1 is LNHDA and CDR2 SQIVND (reference sequence). The CDR3 here is CASSTSDKIGNIKYF. DNA of the CDR3: TGTGCCAGTAGTACCAGTGACAAGATCGGAAACATTAAGTACTTC.

This clonotype has only a few counts. The gene calls are TRBV5-1 and TRBJ1-4, with no clear D. In germline, CDR1 is SGHRS, CDR2 YFSETQ. The CDR3 consists of 14 residues. Trimming cost V 0 bases and J 4 bases, with 7 bases left between them. CDR3 region: CASSLDSFNEKLFF. The CDR3 DNA reads TGCGCCAGCAGCTTGGACAGCTTTAATGAAAAACTGTTTTTT.

This clonotype has more than one count but fewer than ten. The chain carries TRBV3-1 and TRBJ1-1; possible D gene TRBD1, 5 bases. Germline CDR1 is LGHDT and CDR2 is YNNKEL (reference sequence). V lost 5 bases, J lost 8 bases, and 12 bases lay in between. This CDR3 region has 12 residues. CDR3 DNA sequence: TGTGCCAGCAGCTCCTCCGAGGGGGAAGCTTTCTTT. It encodes CASSSSEGEAFF.

This clonotype was recorded at least ten times. The chain couples TRBV6-1 to TRBJ2-3; tentatively, D is TRBD2 (6 bases). V lost 0 bases and J lost 5, with 15 bases in between. This CDR3 spans 16 amino acids. Germline values: CDR1 MNHNS, CDR2 SASEGT. DNA for the CDR3: TGTGCCAGCAGTGAAGCGGGTACTAGCTCGCAAGATACGCAGTATTTT. This codes for CASSEAGTSSQDTQYF.

This clonotype was detected a few times. This chain uses TRBV20-1 with TRBJ1-1, with 9 bases fitting TRBD1. There are 14 residues in the CDR3. J was trimmed by 5 bases and V by 0 bases; bases with no gene match: 4. Germline CDR1 is DFQATT and CDR2 is SNEGSKA (reference sequence). In DNA, the CDR3 is TGCAGTGCTAGAGAGGGGACAGGGAGGACTGAAGCTTTCTTT. This encodes CSAREGTGRTEAFF.

There are many counts of this clonotype. The gene calls are TRBV12-5 and TRBJ1-1; D ambiguous. The germline V gene encodes CDR1 LGHNT and CDR2 FRNRAP. This CDR3 comprises 14 residues. The germline V and J ends were trimmed by 5 bases and 0 bases, with 10 bases remaining between them. The CDR3 protein is CASGDTLMNTEAFF. In nucleotides, the CDR3 is TGTGCTAGTGGTGACACCTTGATGAACACTGAAGCTTTCTTT.

This clonotype was counted at least ten times. The chain is built from TRBV29-1 and TRBJ1-1, with 8 bases identical to TRBD1. V was pared by 8 bases and J by 1 base, with 3 bases of the junction left unmatched. The germline CDR1 and CDR2 sequences are SQVTM and ANQGSEA. The length of the CDR3 is 12 residues. The CDR3 reads CSTGTGNTEAFF. CDR3 nucleotide sequence: TGCAGCACCGGGACAGGGAACACTGAAGCTTTCTTT.

This clonotype was counted only a few times. The chain has TRBV14 and TRBJ1-4; D gene uncertain. The CDR3 runs 16 residues. CDR1 is SGHDN and CDR2 is FVKESK in the germline V gene. Trimming shortened V by 1 base and J by 0 bases, and 9 bases separated the two germline ends. The CDR3 is CASSQGLFATNEKLFF. In DNA, the CDR3 is TGTGCCAGCAGCCAAGGTCTGTTTGCAACTAATGAAAAACTGTTTTTT.

The chain uses TRBV19 and TRBJ2-7; the match to TRBD1 covers 9 bases. The germline CDR1 and CDR2 sequences are LNHDA and SQIVND (reference sequence). J gave up 2 bases and V 3 bases, and 8 bases lay outside the gene matches. The CDR3 consists of 16 residues. The CDR3 here is CASSIWTGAKPYEQYF. CDR3 DNA sequence: TGTGCCAGTAGTATCTGGACAGGGGCGAAGCCCTACGAGCAGTACTTC.

In its sample, this clonotype was seen many times. The chain combines TRBV18 with TRBJ2-7, with 8 bases that match TRBD1. This CDR3 region has 15 residues. Germline V lookup: CDR1 KGHSH, CDR2 LQKENI. The V segment lost 2 bases and the J segment 2 bases; nucleotides outside the gene matches: 5. For the CDR3, the DNA is TGTGCCAGCTCACCATCCCGGGACAGGCCCTACGAGCAGTACTTC. Amino acid sequence: CASSPSRDRPYEQYF.

This clonotype was seen a few times. The chain carries TRBV12-3 or TRBV12-4 and TRBJ1-2; D gene unclear. The CDR3 contains 15 residues. V shed 5 bases and J shed 0 bases, with 13 bases lying between them. The CDR3 DNA reads as TGTGCCAGCAGTGACTGGACGGAGGCTAACTATGGCTACACCTTC. Translating it yields CASSDWTEANYGYTF.

V is TRBV5-6 and J is TRBJ1-4; D ambiguous. V was pared by 4 bases and J by 0 bases, with 13 bases between. Germline loops: CDR1 SGHDT, CDR2 YYEEEE. The CDR3 is made up of 16 amino acids. CDR3 sequence reads: CASSTNLPATNEKLFF. The CDR3 region has the DNA TGTGCCAGCAGCACTAACTTACCGGCAACTAATGAAAAACTGTTTTTT.

This clonotype was detected many times. The V and J genes are TRBV10-1 and TRBJ2-7, with TRBD1 matching over 7 bases. The CDR3 is 15 amino acids. Germline CDR1 WNHNN, CDR2 SYGVQD (reference sequence). V lost 5 bases to trimming and J lost 9 bases; unmatched junction nucleotides: 16. The CDR3 here is CASSPTGTVHPGQYF. CDR3 sequence (DNA): TGCGCCAGCAGTCCTACCGGGACAGTACACCCTGGGCAGTACTTC.